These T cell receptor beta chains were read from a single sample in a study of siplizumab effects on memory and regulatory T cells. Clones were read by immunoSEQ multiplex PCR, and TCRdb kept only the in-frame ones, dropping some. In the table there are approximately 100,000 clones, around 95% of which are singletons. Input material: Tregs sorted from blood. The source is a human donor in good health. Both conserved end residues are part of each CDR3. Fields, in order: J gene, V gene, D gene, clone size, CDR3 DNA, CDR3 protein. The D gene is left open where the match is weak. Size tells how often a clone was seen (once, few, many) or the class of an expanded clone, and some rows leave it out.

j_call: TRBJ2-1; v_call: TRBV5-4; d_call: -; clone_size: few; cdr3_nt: TGTGCCAGCAGCTTGTGGGGAGTTATAGGGGACAATGAGCAGTTCTTC; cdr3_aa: CASSLWGVIGDNEQFF
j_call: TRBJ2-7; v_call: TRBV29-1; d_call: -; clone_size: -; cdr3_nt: TGCAGCGTTGAACTTCGCTCCTACGAGCAGTACTTC; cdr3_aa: CSVELRSYEQYF
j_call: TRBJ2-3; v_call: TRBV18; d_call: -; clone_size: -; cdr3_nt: TGTGCCAGCTCACGACCACAGGGCGCTACGCAGTATTTT; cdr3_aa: CASSRPQGATQYF
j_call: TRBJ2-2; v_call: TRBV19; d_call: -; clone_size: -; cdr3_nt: TGTGCCAGTAGTAAGGTGCAGGGCGCCGGGGAGCTGTTTTTT; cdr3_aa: CASSKVQGAGELFF
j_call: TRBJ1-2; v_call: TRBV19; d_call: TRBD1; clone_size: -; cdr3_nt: TGTGCCAGTAAAGACAGGGTGGGTGGCTACACCTTC; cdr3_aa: CASKDRVGGYTF
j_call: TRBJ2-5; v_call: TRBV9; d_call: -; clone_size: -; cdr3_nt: TGTGCCAGCAGCGTAGGAGTTGGTCCCCAAGAGACCCAGTACTTC; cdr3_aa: CASSVGVGPQETQYF
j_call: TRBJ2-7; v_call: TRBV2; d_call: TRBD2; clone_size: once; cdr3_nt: TGTGCCAGCAGTATTCCACCGTATTCCGGGACTAGCGACGAGCAGTACTTC; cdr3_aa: CASSIPPYSGTSDEQYF
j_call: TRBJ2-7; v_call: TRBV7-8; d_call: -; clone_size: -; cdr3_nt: TGTGCCAGCAGCTTGAGCCTGGCGGAAACCTACGAGCAGTACTTC; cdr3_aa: CASSLSLAETYEQYF
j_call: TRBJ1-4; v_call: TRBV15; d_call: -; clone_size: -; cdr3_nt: TGTGCCACCAGCAGGCTAGGGCGGGGACTTGCCAATGAAAAACTGTTTTTT; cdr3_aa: CATSRLGRGLANEKLFF
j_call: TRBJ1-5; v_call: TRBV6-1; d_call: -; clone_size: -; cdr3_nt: TGTGCCAGCAGGGACGGACGTTATAGCAATCAGCCCCAGCATTTT; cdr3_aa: CASRDGRYSNQPQHF
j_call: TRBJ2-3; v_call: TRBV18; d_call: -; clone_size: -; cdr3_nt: TGTGCCAGCTCACCACTAATAGCGTATACAGATACGCAGTATTTT; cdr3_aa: CASSPLIAYTDTQYF
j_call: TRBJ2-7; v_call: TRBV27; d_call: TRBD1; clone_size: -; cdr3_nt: TGTGCCAGCAGTACCCGGGACAGAAAATCCTACGAGCAGTACTTC; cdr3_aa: CASSTRDRKSYEQYF
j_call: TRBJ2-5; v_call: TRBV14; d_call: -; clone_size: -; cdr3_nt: TGTGCCAGCAGCCTCCATATACTGAGTGAGACCCAGTACTTC; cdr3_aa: CASSLHILSETQYF
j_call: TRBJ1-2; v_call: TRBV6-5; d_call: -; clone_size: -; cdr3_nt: TGTGCCAGCAGCCGAAGCCCTTCTAACTATGGCTACACCTTC; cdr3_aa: CASSRSPSNYGYTF
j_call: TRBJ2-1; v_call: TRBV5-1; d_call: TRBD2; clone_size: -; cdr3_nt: TGCGCCAGCAGCTTCTCTAGCGGGAGAGGGAATGAGCAGTTCTTC; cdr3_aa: CASSFSSGRGNEQFF
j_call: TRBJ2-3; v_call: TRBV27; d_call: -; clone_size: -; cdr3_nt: TGTGCCAGCAGCAGCACAGATACGCAGTATTTT; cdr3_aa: CASSSTDTQYF
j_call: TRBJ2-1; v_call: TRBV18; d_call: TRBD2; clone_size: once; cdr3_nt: TGTGCCAGCTCACCGGGACTAGCGGGAGTCAATGAGCAGTTCTTC; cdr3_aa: CASSPGLAGVNEQFF
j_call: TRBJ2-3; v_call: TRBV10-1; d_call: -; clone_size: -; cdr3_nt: TGCGCCAGCAGTTTGACATCTAGCACAGATACGCAGTATTTT; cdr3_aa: CASSLTSSTDTQYF
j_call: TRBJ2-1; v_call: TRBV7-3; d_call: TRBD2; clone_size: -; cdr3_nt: TGTGCCAGCAGCTCTCGGGTAGCGGGATTGGGTGAGCAGTTCTTC; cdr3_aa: CASSSRVAGLGEQFF
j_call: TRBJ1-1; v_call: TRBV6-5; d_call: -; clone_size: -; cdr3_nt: TGTGCCAGCAGTTACTCGATGGTGGGGGCGGACACTGAAGCTTTCTTT; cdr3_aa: CASSYSMVGADTEAFF
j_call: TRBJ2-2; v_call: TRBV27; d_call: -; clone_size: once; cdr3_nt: TGTGCCAGCAGTCTACGACAGGTCACCGGGGAGCTGTTTTTT; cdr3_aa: CASSLRQVTGELFF
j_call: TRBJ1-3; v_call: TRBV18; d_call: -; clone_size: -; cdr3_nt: TGTGCCAGCTCACCGCCGCGGGGAGTAGTTTCTGGAAACACCATATATTTT; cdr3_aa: CASSPPRGVVSGNTIYF